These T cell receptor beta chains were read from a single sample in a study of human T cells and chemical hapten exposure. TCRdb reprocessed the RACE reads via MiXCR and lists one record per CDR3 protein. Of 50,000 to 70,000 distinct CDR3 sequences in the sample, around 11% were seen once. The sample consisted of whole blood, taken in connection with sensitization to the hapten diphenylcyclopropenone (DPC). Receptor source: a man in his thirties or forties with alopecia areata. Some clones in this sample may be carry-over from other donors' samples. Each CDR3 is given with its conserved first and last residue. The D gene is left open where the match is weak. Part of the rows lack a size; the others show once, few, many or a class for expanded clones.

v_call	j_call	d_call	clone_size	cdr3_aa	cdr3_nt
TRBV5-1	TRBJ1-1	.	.	CASAEIGLNTEAFF	TGCGCCAGCGCCGAAATAGGGTTGAACACTGAAGCTTTCTTT
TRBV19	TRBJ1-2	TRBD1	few	CASSGGQRVVYTF	TGTGCCAGTAGTGGGGGACAGCGGGTAGTCTACACCTTC
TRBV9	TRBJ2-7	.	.	CASSPEAATGSYEQYF	TGTGCCAGCAGCCCAGAAGCCGCGACTGGCTCCTACGAGCAGTACTTC
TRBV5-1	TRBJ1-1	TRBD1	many	CASSLLDRGTEAFF	TGCGCCAGCAGCTTGCTGGACAGGGGGACTGAAGCTTTCTTT
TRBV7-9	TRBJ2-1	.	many	CASSVPHLNEQFF	TGTGCCAGCAGCGTCCCCCATCTCAATGAGCAGTTCTTC
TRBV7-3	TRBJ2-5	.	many	CASSIQRGGVETQYF	TGTGCCAGCAGCATTCAACGGGGAGGAGTAGAGACCCAGTACTTC
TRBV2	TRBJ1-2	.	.	CASSEANSLGRGWTF	TGTGCCAGCAGTGAAGCGAACAGTCTAGGTCGAGGTTGGACCTTC
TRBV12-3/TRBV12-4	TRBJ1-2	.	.	CASNRGPLVRYTF	TGTGCCAGCAACCGAGGCCCACTGGTCCGCTACACCTTC
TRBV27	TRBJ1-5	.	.	CASSPGGGNQPQHF	TGTGCCAGCAGTCCGGGGGGGGGCAATCAGCCCCAGCATTTT
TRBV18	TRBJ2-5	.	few	CASSSAGGETQYF	TGTGCCAGCTCCTCGGCGGGCGGTGAGACCCAGTACTTC
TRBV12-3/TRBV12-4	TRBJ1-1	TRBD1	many	CASSRDSFPARAFF	TGTGCCAGCAGTCGGGACAGTTTCCCCGCCCGTGCTTTCTTT
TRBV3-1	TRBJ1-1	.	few	CASSQGGRPTEAFF	TGTGCCAGCAGCCAAGGAGGGCGCCCAACTGAAGCTTTCTTT
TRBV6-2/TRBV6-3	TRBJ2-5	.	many	CASSYSSRETQYF	TGTGCCAGCAGTTACTCGAGTCGAGAGACCCAGTACTTC
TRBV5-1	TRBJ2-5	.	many	CASSLAQVQETQYF	TGCGCCAGCAGCTTGGCACAGGTCCAAGAGACCCAGTACTTC
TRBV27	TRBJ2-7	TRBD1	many	CASTGQVGEQYF	TGTGCCAGCACGGGACAGGTCGGGGAGCAGTACTTC